A single sample is the source of the 26 T cell receptor beta chains below, sequenced in a study of blood T cell repertoires in COVID-19. Some clones are missing from TCRdb's copy, which holds only in-frame ones; the method was immunoSEQ multiplex PCR. The data contain 150,000 or so clones, approximately 82% of them seen just once; the ten biggest clones take up around 7%. Sample: peripheral blood. Receptors were obtained from a woman in her thirties or forties with COVID-19, enrolled during active disease.

This sequence joins TRBV12-3 or TRBV12-4 and TRBJ2-5; no definite D call. The CDR3 runs to 12 residues. Trimming removed 4 bases at V and 0 bases at J, with 3 bases between. The CDR3 DNA sequence: TGTGCCAGCAGTTCCTACCAAGAGACCCAGTACTTC. It is translated as CASSSYQETQYF.

The CDR3 region has the DNA TGTGCCAGCAGTTTGAGGACACCTGGCTCTAGCGGGTCCTACGAGCAGTACTTC. Translating gives CASSLRTPGSSGSYEQYF. This rearrangement joins TRBV28 to TRBJ2-7; 8 nucleotides line up with TRBD2. The CDR3 sequence is 18 residues long. Trimming at V came to 3 bases and at J to 1 base, leaving 14 bases not matched to a gene. Germline lookup yields CDR1 MDHEN and CDR2 SYDVKM.

The genes are TRBV28 and TRBJ2-3; D possibly corresponds to TRBD2 (6 bases). The ends were cut back, 2 bases at V and 0 bases at J, with 9 bases in the middle. The CDR3 has 15 amino acids. Germline V gene sequence: CDR1 MDHEN, CDR2 SYDVKM. The CDR3 sequence: CASSLRGTSTDTQYF. The CDR3 DNA reads as TGTGCCAGCAGTTTAAGAGGGACTAGCACAGATACGCAGTATTTT.

This chain connects TRBV6-5 to TRBJ1-2, with 8 positions matching TRBD1. Germline CDR1 MNHEY, CDR2 SVGAGI. There are 12 residues in the CDR3. Trimming took 5 bases from V and 10 from J; bases not matched to a gene: 6. Here the CDR3 DNA reads TGTGCCAGCAGTCCCGCAGGGGGCTACTACACCTTC. It encodes CASSPAGGYYTF.

The gene calls are TRBV12-3 or TRBV12-4 and TRBJ2-3; no firm D call. CDR3 length: 11 residues. The V and J ends lost 7 bases and 6 bases respectively, with 8 bases between them. This chain's CDR3 is CASTSGDTQYF. The CDR3 DNA reads as TGTGCCAGCACTAGTGGGGATACGCAGTATTTT.

This clone showed up many times. The chain is built from TRBV7-6 and TRBJ1-1; the D is unclear. V lost 5 bases to trimming and J lost 7 bases, with 14 bases between them. The CDR3 is made up of 13 amino acids. Per germline, CDR1 SGHVS and CDR2 FNYEAQ. The CDR3 DNA reads as TGTGCCAGCAGCCGCGACCTAGACGGTGAAGCTTTCTTT. Translation gives CASSRDLDGEAFF.

The chain links TRBV4-1 to TRBJ1-3, with a tentative D call TRBD1 (6 bases). V was pared by 4 bases and J by 0 bases, with 13 bases between. Germline CDR1 and CDR2: MGHRA and YSYEKL. The CDR3 sequence is 16 residues long. Here the CDR3 DNA reads TGCGCCAGCAGCCCCGGTAGGGGGTACTCTGGAAACACCATATATTTT. Translation gives CASSPGRGYSGNTIYF.

The chain uses TRBV13 and TRBJ2-3; 12 positions agree with TRBD2. Germline assignment: CDR1 PRHDT and CDR2 FYEKMQ (reference sequence). The CDR3 runs to 16 residues. J lost 10 bases, V lost 5 bases, and 13 bases had no gene match. In nucleotides, the CDR3 is TGTGCCAGCAGCATGGGACTAGCGGGCTCCCGGGGGGCGCAGTATTTT. Protein: CASSMGLAGSRGAQYF.

V is TRBV24-1 and J is TRBJ2-3; TRBD2 matches 7 bases. The CDR3 runs to 20 residues. V lost 2 bases, J lost 0 bases, and 16 bases stayed unmatched. Germline V gene sequence: CDR1 KGHDR, CDR2 SFDVKD. CDR3 protein: CATSDYPSLGGSASTDTQYF. In nucleotides, the CDR3 is TGTGCCACCAGTGATTACCCCTCCCTGGGCGGGAGTGCTAGCACAGATACGCAGTATTTT.

This chain connects TRBV6-6 to TRBJ1-3; maybe TRBD1 (5 bases). Trimming shortened V by 0 bases and J by 4 bases, and 7 bases separated the two germline ends. This CDR3 has 14 amino acids. Germline assignment: CDR1 MNHNY and CDR2 SVGAGI (reference sequence). The CDR3 region is CASSYSKGGNTIYF. As DNA, the CDR3 is TGTGCCAGCAGTTACTCGAAGGGGGGAAACACCATATATTTT.

The chain uses TRBV15 and TRBJ1-1; 8 nucleotides match TRBD1. This CDR3 spans 17 amino acids. CDR1 and CDR2 (germline): LNHNV, YYDKDF (reference sequence). Germline trimming cut 0 bases from V and 5 bases from J; bases unmatched to any gene: 11. CDR3 protein: CATSRDVTGQEKTEAFF. The DNA of the CDR3 is TGTGCCACCAGCAGAGATGTTACGGGACAGGAGAAAACTGAAGCTTTCTTT.

V gene TRBV6-5 combines with J gene TRBJ1-1, with a weak D call TRBD1 (6 bases). The CDR3 is 14 residues long. Deletions cut 7 bases from V and 1 base from J, with 13 bases between. Germline loops: CDR1 MNHEY, CDR2 SVGAGI. The CDR3 reads CASNRQEKNTEAFF. In DNA, the CDR3 is TGTGCCAGCAACCGACAGGAGAAGAACACTGAAGCTTTCTTT.

The chain uses TRBV7-9 and TRBJ2-7, with TRBD2 matching 10 bases. J gave up 1 base and V 4 bases, and 7 bases lay outside the gene matches. Germline lookup yields CDR1 SEHNR and CDR2 FQNEAQ (reference sequence). The CDR3 sequence is 16 residues long. This CDR3 reads CASSSELAGPSYEQYF. Here the CDR3 DNA reads TGTGCCAGCAGCTCCGAACTAGCGGGACCTTCCTACGAGCAGTACTTC.

V gene TRBV18 combines with J gene TRBJ2-5, with 12 bases identical to TRBD2. The V and J ends lost 3 bases and 9 bases, in that order; junction bases with no gene match: 8. CDR1 KGHSH and CDR2 LQKENI come from the germline V gene. The CDR3 sequence is 15 residues long. DNA for the CDR3: TGTGCCAGCTCACCGGAGACTAGCGGGAGCTTGGCCCAGTACTTC. Translation gives CASSPETSGSLAQYF.

Note on this clone: Germline and junction disagree at one end, which may indicate a read error. This chain uses TRBV4-2 with TRBJ1-1; D is possibly TRBD1 (6 bases). The CDR3 consists of 14 residues. Germline V CDR1 and CDR2: LGHNA, YNFKEQ. The CDR3 nucleotides read TGTGCCAGCAGCCAAGATAGGGACAAACCTGCTATGCTCTTT. This codes for CASSQDRDKPAMLF.

This chain joins TRBV6-5 and TRBJ2-1, with 9 bases aligning to TRBD1. The CDR3 spans 15 residues. Germline loops: CDR1 MNHEY, CDR2 SVGAGI. After removal of 4 bases from V and 6 bases from J, the junction contained 7 bases not matched to a gene. The CDR3, as DNA: TGTGCCAGCAGTTCGGGACAGGGATTGGGCAATGAGCAGTTCTTC. Its protein product is CASSSGQGLGNEQFF.

The V gene is TRBV28, the J gene TRBJ2-1; D is undetermined. The CDR3 covers 15 residues. CDR1 MDHEN and CDR2 SYDVKM come from the germline V gene. Trimming pared 4 bases from V and 9 bases from J, leaving 19 bases between. The DNA for the CDR3 is TGTGCCAGCAGTTCCCCCCTGACTGGTCTAGGTGAGCAGTTCTTC. This gives the protein CASSSPLTGLGEQFF.

V is TRBV5-4 and J is TRBJ2-5; 7 nucleotides line up with TRBD2. The CDR3 runs 13 residues. Trimming took 4 bases from V and 3 from J; bases not matched to a gene: 3. Per the germline V gene, CDR1 is SGHNT and CDR2 is YYREEE (reference sequence). For the CDR3, the DNA is TGTGCCAGCAGCCCAAGCGGGGAAGAGACCCAGTACTTC. It encodes CASSPSGEETQYF. The full variable domain, completed using reference TRBV5-4 and TRBJ2-5, is ETGVTQSPTHLIKTRGQQVTLRCSSQSGHNTVSWYQQALGQGPQFIFQYYREEENGRGNFPPRFSGLQFPNYSSELNVNALELDDSALYLCASSPSGEETQYFGPGTRLLVL.

The gene calls are TRBV9 and TRBJ2-2; possibly TRBD2 for D (6 bases). The germline gives CDR1 SGDLS, CDR2 YYNGEE. V lost 4 bases and J 2 bases, leaving 15 bases between the germline ends. The CDR3 is 16 residues long. DNA for the CDR3: TGTGCCAGCAGCCCCCGGGGGAGCGGCAACACCGGGGAGCTGTTTTTT. Encoded protein: CASSPRGSGNTGELFF.

The chain links TRBV19 to TRBJ2-3; 13 nucleotides match TRBD2. CDR1 and CDR2 from the germline V gene are LNHDA and SQIVND (reference sequence). This CDR3 contains 16 residues. With V trimmed by 4 bases and J by 4 bases, 5 bases remained unmatched. This chain's CDR3 is CASSTGTSGTSDTQYF. CDR3 sequence (DNA): TGTGCCAGTAGTACAGGGACTAGCGGGACCTCAGATACGCAGTATTTT.

This clone was detected once. The CDR3 DNA reads TGCAGTGCTAGTGAGGGGGCTTCAGCCAATCAGCCCCAGCATTTT. It is translated as CSASEGASANQPQHF. V gene TRBV20-1 combines with J gene TRBJ1-5, with 7 positions matching TRBD1. In germline, CDR1 is DFQATT, CDR2 SNEGSKA (reference sequence). CDR3 size: 15 residues. V trimming: 3 bases; J trimming: 3 bases; junction bases outside the gene matches: 8.

The rearrangement links TRBV6-1 to TRBJ2-6, with D possibly matching TRBD1 (5 bases). CDR3 size: 15 residues. Trimming shortened V by 7 bases and J by 0 bases, and 10 bases separated the two germline ends. Germline V gives CDR1 MNHNS, CDR2 SASEGT. This CDR3 reads CASTRGNSGANVLTF. The CDR3 DNA reads TGTGCCAGCACTAGGGGAAACTCTGGGGCCAACGTCCTGACTTTC.

This sequence joins TRBV6-1 and TRBJ2-3, with D tentatively TRBD1 (6 bases). With 3 bases removed from V and 6 bases from J, the gap between germline ends came to 19 bases. The germline V gene has CDR1 MNHNS and CDR2 SASEGT. This CDR3 region has 16 residues. CDR3 bases: TGTGCCAGCAGTGATGCCAGGGGCCCTTCTAGGGATACGCAGTATTTT. Translation gives CASSDARGPSRDTQYF.

The chain links TRBV30 to TRBJ2-2; weak D call: TRBD1 (6 bases). The germline CDR1 and CDR2 sequences are GTSNPN and SVGIG (reference sequence). The CDR3 covers 15 residues. V shed 4 bases and J shed 4 bases, with 16 bases lying between them. CDR3: CAWKEGPGVTGELFF. CDR3 in DNA: TGTGCCTGGAAGGAAGGTCCAGGGGTCACCGGGGAGCTGTTTTTT.

The V and J genes are TRBV7-2 and TRBJ1-5; 8 bases are a match to TRBD1. Germline V gene data show CDR1 as SGHTA and CDR2 as FQGNSA. The CDR3 sequence is 14 residues long. V was clipped by 4 bases and J by 5 bases; unmatched bases: 4. CDR3 sequence (DNA): TGTGCCAGCAGCTCCGGACAGGGTGATCAGCCCCAGCATTTT. Amino acids: CASSSGQGDQPQHF.

The chain uses TRBV24-1 and TRBJ2-1; a weak D match, TRBD1 (5 bases). CDR1 KGHDR and CDR2 SFDVKD come from the germline V gene. Trimming took off 4 bases at V and 9 bases at J, with 12 bases between the two ends. The CDR3 extends over 13 amino acids. The CDR3 coding sequence is TGTGCCACCAGTGACCCCCTAACAGGTGAGCAGTTCTTC. It specifies CATSDPLTGEQFF.